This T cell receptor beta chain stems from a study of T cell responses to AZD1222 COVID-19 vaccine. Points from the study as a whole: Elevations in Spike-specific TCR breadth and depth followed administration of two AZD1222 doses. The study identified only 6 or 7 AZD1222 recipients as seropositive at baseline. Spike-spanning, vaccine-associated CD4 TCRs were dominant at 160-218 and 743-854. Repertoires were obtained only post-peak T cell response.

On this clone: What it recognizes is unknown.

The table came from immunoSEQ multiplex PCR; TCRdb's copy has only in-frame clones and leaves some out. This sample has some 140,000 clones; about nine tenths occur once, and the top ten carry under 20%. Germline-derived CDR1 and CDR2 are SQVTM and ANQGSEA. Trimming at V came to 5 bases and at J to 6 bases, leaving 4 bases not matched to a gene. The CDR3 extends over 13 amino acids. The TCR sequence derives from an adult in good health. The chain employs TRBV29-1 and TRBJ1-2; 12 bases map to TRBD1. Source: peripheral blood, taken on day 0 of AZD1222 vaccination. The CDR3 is CSVSGTGGHGYTF. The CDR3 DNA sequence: TGCAGCGTTTCCGGGACAGGGGGCCATGGCTACACCTTC.